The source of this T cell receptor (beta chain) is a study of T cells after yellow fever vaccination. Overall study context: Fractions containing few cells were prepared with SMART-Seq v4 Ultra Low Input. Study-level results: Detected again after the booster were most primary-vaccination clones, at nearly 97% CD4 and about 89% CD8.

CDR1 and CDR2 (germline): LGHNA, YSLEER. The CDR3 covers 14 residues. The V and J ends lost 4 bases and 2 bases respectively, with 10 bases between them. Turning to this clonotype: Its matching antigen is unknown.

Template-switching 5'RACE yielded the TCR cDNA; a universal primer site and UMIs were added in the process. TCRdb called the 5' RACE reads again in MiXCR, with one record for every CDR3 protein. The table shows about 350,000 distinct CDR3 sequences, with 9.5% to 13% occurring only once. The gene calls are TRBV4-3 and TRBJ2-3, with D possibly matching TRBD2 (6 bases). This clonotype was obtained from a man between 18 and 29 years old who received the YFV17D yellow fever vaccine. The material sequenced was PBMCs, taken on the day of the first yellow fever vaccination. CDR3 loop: CASSRREYTDTQYF. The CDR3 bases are TGCGCCAGCAGCCGGAGGGAGTACACAGATACGCAGTATTTT.